This T cell receptor (beta chain) was sequenced during a study of T cells in Graves' hyperthyroidism and ophthalmopathy. This CDR3 contains 17 residues. Germline trimming cut 2 bases from V and 5 bases from J; bases unmatched to any gene: 11. Germline CDR1 and CDR2: MNHEY and SVGAGI. Regions amplified from RNA transcripts were the TCR beta CDR3 regions. The HTBI primer set was used in a first-round RT-PCR of the TCR CDR3. TCRdb reanalysed the multiplex PCR reads using MiXCR and keeps one entry per CDR3 protein. The table lists some 720,000 distinct CDR3 sequences, about a sixth of them singletons. This clonotype was detected many times. Antigen: not known. Study-wide findings and caveats: Blood held most thyroid clonotypes expanded above 0.001 frequency.

The TCR sequence derives from a man in his late teens or twenties with Graves' hyperthyroidism. Sequenced material: blood. The chain carries TRBV6-5 and TRBJ2-7; TRBD2 aligns across 11 bases. The chain's CDR3 is CASSYGSGRAIPDEQYF. For the CDR3, the DNA is TGTGCCAGCAGTTACGGTAGCGGGAGGGCCATACCCGACGAGCAGTACTTC.